These 24 T cell receptor beta chains were sequenced from one sample in a study of radiotherapy plus CTLA-4 blockade in lung cancer. Assay used: immunoSEQ multiplex PCR; TCRdb lists only in-frame clones, some missing. The sample consists of tens of thousands of clones, less than 85% of them appearing once. Sequencing was performed on peripheral blood, taken from a patient treated with radiotherapy plus ipilimumab. The receptors shown here come from a human donor with non-small cell lung cancer who had stable disease on radiotherapy plus ipilimumab.

This rearrangement joins TRBV19 to TRBJ1-5; 9 bases fit TRBD1. CDR1 is LNHDA, CDR2 SQIVND, per germline (reference sequence). The CDR3 is 14 residues long. Germline trimming cut 6 bases from V and 7 bases from J; bases unmatched to any gene: 7. Here the CDR3 DNA reads TGTGCCAGTAGCAAATACAGGGGGCCCCAGCCCCAGCATTTT. Protein: CASSKYRGPQPQHF.

This chain joins TRBV12-5 and TRBJ1-5; D might be TRBD1 (5 bases). Deletions cut 3 bases from V and 4 bases from J, with 16 bases between. The CDR3 is 16 amino acids. CDR1 and CDR2 (germline): LGHNT, FRNRAP. The CDR3 region is CASGLNPGTGNQPQHF. In DNA form, the CDR3 reads TGTGCTAGTGGTTTAAATCCCGGGACCGGGAATCAGCCCCAGCATTTT.

This clone occurred once. J is TRBJ2-1 and V is TRBV5-1; 13 bases map to TRBD2. V lost 3 bases and J lost 8; bases outside the gene matches: 5. The germline CDR1 and CDR2 sequences are SGHRS and YFSETQ. This CDR3 spans 15 amino acids. The CDR3 DNA sequence: TGCGCCAGCAGCTCCGGGACTAGCGGGGTCGATGAGCAGTTCTTC. It is translated as CASSSGTSGVDEQFF.

This clone was detected only a few times. V usage is TRBV10-1 and J usage is TRBJ1-1; D remains unclear. This CDR3 comprises 11 residues. V was pared by 6 bases and J by 9 bases, with 11 bases between. Germline loops: CDR1 WNHNN, CDR2 SYGVQD (reference sequence). The CDR3 coding sequence is TGCGCCAGCAGCGATGGACGGAAAGCTTTCTTT. It translates to CASSDGRKAFF.

With respect to this clone: Its ends do not fully match the called genes, so a read error is possible. Other DNA sequences within the sample encode an identical CDR3. J is TRBJ2-3 and V is TRBV29-1, with D possibly being TRBD2 (5 bases). The CDR3 runs to 12 residues. Per the germline V gene, CDR1 is SQVTM and CDR2 is ANQGSEA. The CDR3 here is CSVVGETDTQYF. The CDR3 nucleotides read TGCAGTGTTGTCGGGGAGACAGATACGCAGTATTTT.

CDR3 bases: TGTGCCAGTACCTTGATTGCAACTAATGAAAAACTGTTTTTT. It specifies CASTLIATNEKLFF. V usage is TRBV19 and J usage is TRBJ1-4; no clear D. The germline V and J ends were trimmed by 7 bases and 0 bases, with 9 bases remaining between them. CDR1 and CDR2 (germline): LNHDA, SQIVND (reference sequence). The CDR3 has 14 amino acids.

This clone was found once. This rearrangement joins TRBV5-1 to TRBJ2-7; 8 nucleotides line up with TRBD1. With V trimmed by 3 bases and J by 5 bases, 7 bases remained unmatched. CDR3 size: 14 residues. The germline V gene has CDR1 SGHRS and CDR2 YFSETQ. The CDR3 region has the DNA TGCGCCAGCAGCTACGGACAGGGAGTCAACGAGCAGTACTTC. The encoded protein is CASSYGQGVNEQYF.

In its sample, this clone was seen once. The V gene is TRBV5-1, the J gene TRBJ2-5; TRBD1 or TRBD2 may be the D gene (5 bases each). The CDR3 length is 15 residues. The germline V gene has CDR1 SGHRS and CDR2 YFSETQ. V lost 1 base, J lost 3 bases, and 13 bases lay in between. The CDR3 DNA sequence: TGCGCCAGCAGCTTGCCGGGACCGAGGAAAGAGACCCAGTACTTC. Protein sequence: CASSLPGPRKETQYF. The whole variable domain, filled in from reference TRBV5-1 and TRBJ2-5, reads KAGVTQTPRYLIKTRGQQVTLSCSPISGHRSVSWYQQTPGQGLQFLFEYFSETQRNKGNFPGRFSGRQFSNSRSEMNVSTLELGDSALYLCASSLPGPRKETQYFGPGTRLLVL.

The V gene is TRBV6-5, the J gene TRBJ1-1, with D possibly TRBD1 on 6 matching bases. V was shortened by 0 bases and J by 5 bases, with 13 bases between the two germline ends. The CDR3 is made up of 15 amino acids. Germline CDR1 reads MNHEY; CDR2 reads SVGAGI. CDR3 amino acids: CASSYSTGAKTEAFF. CDR3 sequence (DNA): TGTGCCAGCAGTTACTCGACGGGGGCGAAGACTGAAGCTTTCTTT.

This clone was seen more than once but under ten times. V is TRBV4-1 and J is TRBJ1-5; D may be TRBD1 (5 bases). Looked up from germline, CDR1 is MGHRA and CDR2 is YSYEKL. The CDR3 runs to 17 residues. The V end was cut by 6 bases, the J end by 0 bases, with 18 bases between. CDR3 protein: CASRPTQSQGSNQPQHF. For the CDR3, the DNA is TGCGCCAGCAGGCCCACACAATCTCAGGGTAGCAATCAGCCCCAGCATTTT.

V and J are TRBV6-1 and TRBJ2-7; the match to TRBD2 covers 8 bases. The V gene's germline CDR1 is MNHNS and CDR2 SASEGT. CDR3 length equals 14 residues. After removal of 7 bases from V and 1 base from J, the junction contained 6 bases not matched to a gene. CDR3: CASKLAGTSYEQYF. Here the CDR3 DNA reads TGTGCCAGCAAATTAGCGGGGACTTCCTACGAGCAGTACTTC.

The chain uses TRBV29-1 and TRBJ1-2; D unclear. CDR3 size: 13 residues. In germline, CDR1 is SQVTM, CDR2 ANQGSEA. Deletions cut 3 bases from V and 2 bases from J, with 10 bases between. CDR3 amino acids: CSVDKEGNYGYTF. The DNA of the CDR3 is TGCAGCGTTGATAAAGAAGGCAACTATGGCTACACCTTC.

This clone has only a few counts. The chain combines TRBV4-2 with TRBJ2-7, with 7 bases that match TRBD2. The CDR3 is 15 residues long. The junction had 7 bases not matched to a gene; V was cut back by 2 bases and J by 3 bases. Per the germline V gene, CDR1 is LGHNA and CDR2 is YNFKEQ. CDR3 loop: CASSQTSDGIYEQYV. The CDR3 region has the DNA TGTGCCAGCAGCCAAACTAGCGACGGGATCTACGAGCAGTACGTC.

This clone was seen once. The V gene is TRBV28, the J gene TRBJ1-2; weak D call: TRBD1 (5 bases). The V and J ends lost 7 bases and 4 bases respectively, with 22 bases between them. This CDR3 has 16 amino acids. Germline V lookup: CDR1 MDHEN, CDR2 SYDVKM. The CDR3, as DNA: TGTGCCAGCATGGCCGGGACTGCCCCGTTTTTCTATGGCTACACCTTC. It is translated as CASMAGTAPFFYGYTF.

J is TRBJ2-5 and V is TRBV4-3; 9 nucleotides align to TRBD1. The junction had 5 bases not matched to a gene; V was cut back by 4 bases and J by 5 bases. The CDR3 loop spans 14 amino acids. CDR1 and CDR2 from the germline V gene are LGHNA and YSLEER. CDR3 DNA sequence: TGCGCCAGCAGCCTACAGGGACAGGGTGAGACCCAGTACTTC. Translating gives CASSLQGQGETQYF.

This chain joins TRBV13 and TRBJ2-4; 8 positions match TRBD2. The trim removed 4 bases at V and 1 base at J, leaving 6 bases unmatched. Looked up from germline, CDR1 is PRHDT and CDR2 is FYEKMQ (reference sequence). The CDR3 spans 16 residues. CDR3 amino acids: CASSSPGGAAKNIQYF. In nucleotides, the CDR3 is TGTGCCAGCAGCTCACCCGGGGGGGCGGCCAAAAACATTCAGTACTTC.

This clone was counted only a few times. The chain couples TRBV10-3 to TRBJ1-6, with TRBD1 identical over 10 bases. The V gene end was trimmed by 6 bases and the J gene end by 7 bases; junction bases not matched to a gene: 3. The CDR3 extends over 14 amino acids. The germline gives CDR1 ENHRY, CDR2 SYGVKD. The CDR3 DNA sequence: TGTGCCATCAGCCTGGGACAGGGGAATTCACCCCTCCACTTT. The encoded protein is CAISLGQGNSPLHF.

The rearrangement uses TRBV4-3 and TRBJ1-2; D might be TRBD1 (5 bases). The ends were cut back, 1 base at V and 7 bases at J, with 13 bases in the middle. This CDR3 spans 14 amino acids. In germline, CDR1 is LGHNA, CDR2 YSLEER. CDR3 sequence (DNA): TGCGCCAGCAGCCAAGGCAGGGCCAGAAGTGGCTACACCTTC. Translated, it gives CASSQGRARSGYTF.

V gene TRBV5-4 combines with J gene TRBJ1-5; the D gene is possibly TRBD1 (6 bases). V lost 4 bases and J lost 7, with 12 bases in between. Germline V CDR1 and CDR2: SGHNT, YYREEE (reference sequence). The CDR3 totals 13 residues. The CDR3 coding sequence is TGTGCCAGCAGCGCCCAGGGGACCCAGCCCCAGCATTTT. It specifies CASSAQGTQPQHF.

This clone was seen a few times. The chain couples TRBV13 to TRBJ2-7; the D call may be TRBD1 or TRBD2 (7 bases each). The CDR3 sequence is 15 residues long. V was cut by 5 bases and J by 2 bases, with 16 bases left in between. The V gene's germline CDR1 is PRHDT and CDR2 FYEKMQ (reference sequence). CDR3 DNA sequence: TGTGCCAGCAGCCCGGGGAGGGGGCGCACCTACGAGCAGTACTTC. This gives the protein CASSPGRGRTYEQYF.

This clone occurred once. The rearrangement uses TRBV9 and TRBJ2-1; D gene uncertain. Germline V lookup: CDR1 SGDLS, CDR2 YYNGEE. The CDR3 spans 12 residues. V was pared by 1 base and J by 8 bases, with 7 bases between. The CDR3 sequence is CASSVHLDEQFF. CDR3 coding DNA: TGTGCCAGCAGCGTACACTTGGATGAGCAGTTCTTC. The entire variable domain, with the rest obtained from reference TRBV9 and TRBJ2-1, is as follows: DSGVTQTPKHLITATGQRVTLRCSPRSGDLSVYWYQQSLDQGLQFLIQYYNGEERAKGNILERFSAQQFPDLHSELNLSSLELGDSALYFCASSVHLDEQFFGPGTRLTVL.

The chain joins TRBV18 to TRBJ1-6; the D is unclear. CDR3 length equals 16 residues. Trimming took 0 bases from V and 2 from J, leaving 8 bases between them. Germline V gene lookup returns CDR1 KGHSH and CDR2 LQKENI. In DNA form, the CDR3 reads TGTGCCAGCTCACCACCGGGTGCAGCCTATAATTCACCCCTCCACTTT. This gives the protein CASSPPGAAYNSPLHF.

This chain links TRBV11-2 with TRBJ1-6; the D is unclear. This CDR3 is 14 amino acids long. Germline lookup yields CDR1 SGHAT and CDR2 FQNNGV. Trimming removed 4 bases at V and 8 bases at J, with 12 bases between. The CDR3 DNA reads as TGTGCCAGCAGCTCCCTAGAGCAGTATTCACCCCTCCACTTT. This encodes CASSSLEQYSPLHF.

The chain recombines TRBV7-9 with TRBJ2-6; unclear D gene. From germline, CDR1 is SEHNR and CDR2 FQNEAQ (reference sequence). Trimming shortened V by 5 bases and J by 0 bases, and 11 bases separated the two germline ends. The CDR3 loop spans 16 amino acids. CDR3 sequence: CASSPTPSSGANVLTF. CDR3 nucleotides: TGTGCCAGCAGCCCGACCCCAAGCTCTGGGGCCAACGTCCTGACTTTC.